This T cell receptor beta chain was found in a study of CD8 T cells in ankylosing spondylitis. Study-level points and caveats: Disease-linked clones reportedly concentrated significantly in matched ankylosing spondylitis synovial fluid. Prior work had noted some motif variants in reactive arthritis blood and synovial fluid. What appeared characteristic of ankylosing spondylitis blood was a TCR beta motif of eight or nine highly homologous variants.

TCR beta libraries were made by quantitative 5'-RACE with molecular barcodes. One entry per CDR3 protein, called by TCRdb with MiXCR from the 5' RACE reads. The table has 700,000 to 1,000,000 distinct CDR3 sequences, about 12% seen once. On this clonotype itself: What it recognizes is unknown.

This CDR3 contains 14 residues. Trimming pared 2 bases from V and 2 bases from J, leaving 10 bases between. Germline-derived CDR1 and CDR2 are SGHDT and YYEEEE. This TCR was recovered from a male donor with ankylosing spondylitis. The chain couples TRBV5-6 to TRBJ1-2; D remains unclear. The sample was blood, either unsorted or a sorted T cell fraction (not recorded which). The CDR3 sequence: CASSFVILNYGYTF. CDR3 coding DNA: TGTGCCAGCAGCTTTGTCATTCTGAACTATGGCTACACCTTC.